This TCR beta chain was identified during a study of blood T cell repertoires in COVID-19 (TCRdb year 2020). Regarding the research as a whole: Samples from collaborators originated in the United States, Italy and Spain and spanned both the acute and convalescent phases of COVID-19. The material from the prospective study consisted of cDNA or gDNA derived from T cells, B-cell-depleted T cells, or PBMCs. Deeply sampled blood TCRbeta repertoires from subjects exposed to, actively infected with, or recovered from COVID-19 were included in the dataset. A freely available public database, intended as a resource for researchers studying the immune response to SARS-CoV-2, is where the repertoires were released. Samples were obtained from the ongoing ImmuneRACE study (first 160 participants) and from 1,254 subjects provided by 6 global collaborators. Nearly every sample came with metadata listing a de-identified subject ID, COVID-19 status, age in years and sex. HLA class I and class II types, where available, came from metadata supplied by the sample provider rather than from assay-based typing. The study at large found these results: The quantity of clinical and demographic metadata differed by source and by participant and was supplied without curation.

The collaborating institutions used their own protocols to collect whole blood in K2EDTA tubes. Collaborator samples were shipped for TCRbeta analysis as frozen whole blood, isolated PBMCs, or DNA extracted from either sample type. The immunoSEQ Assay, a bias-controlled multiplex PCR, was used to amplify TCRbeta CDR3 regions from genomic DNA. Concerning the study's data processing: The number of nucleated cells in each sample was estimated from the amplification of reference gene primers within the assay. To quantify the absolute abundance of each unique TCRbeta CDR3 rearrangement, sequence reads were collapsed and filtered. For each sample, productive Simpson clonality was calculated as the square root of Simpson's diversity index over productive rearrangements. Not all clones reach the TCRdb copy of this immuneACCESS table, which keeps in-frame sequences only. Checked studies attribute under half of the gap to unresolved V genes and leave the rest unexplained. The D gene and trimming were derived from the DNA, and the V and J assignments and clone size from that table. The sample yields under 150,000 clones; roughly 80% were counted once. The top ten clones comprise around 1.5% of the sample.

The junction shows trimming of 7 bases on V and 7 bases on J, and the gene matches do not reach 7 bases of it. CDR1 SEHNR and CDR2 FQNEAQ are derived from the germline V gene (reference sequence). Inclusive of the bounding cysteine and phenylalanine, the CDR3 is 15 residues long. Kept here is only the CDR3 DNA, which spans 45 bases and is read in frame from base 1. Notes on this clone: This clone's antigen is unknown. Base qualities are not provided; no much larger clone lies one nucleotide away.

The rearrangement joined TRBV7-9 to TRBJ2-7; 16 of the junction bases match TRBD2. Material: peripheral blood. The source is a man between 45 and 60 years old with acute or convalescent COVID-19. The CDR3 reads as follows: CASIDGTSGGEEQYF. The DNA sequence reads TGTGCCAGCATCGACGGGACTAGCGGGGGGGAAGAGCAGTACTTC.